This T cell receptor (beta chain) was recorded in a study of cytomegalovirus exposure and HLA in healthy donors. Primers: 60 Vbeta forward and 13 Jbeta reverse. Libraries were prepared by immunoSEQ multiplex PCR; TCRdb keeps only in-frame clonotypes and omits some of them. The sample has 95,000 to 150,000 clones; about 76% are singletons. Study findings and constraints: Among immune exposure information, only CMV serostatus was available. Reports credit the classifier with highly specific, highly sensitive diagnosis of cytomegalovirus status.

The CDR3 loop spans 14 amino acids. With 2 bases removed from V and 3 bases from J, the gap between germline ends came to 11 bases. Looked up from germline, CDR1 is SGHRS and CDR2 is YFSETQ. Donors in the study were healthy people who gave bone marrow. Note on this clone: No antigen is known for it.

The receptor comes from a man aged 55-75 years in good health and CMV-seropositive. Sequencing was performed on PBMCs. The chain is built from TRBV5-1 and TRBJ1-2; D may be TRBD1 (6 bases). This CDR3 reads CASSFRGLDYGYTF. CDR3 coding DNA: TGCGCCAGCAGCTTCAGGGGCCTGGACTATGGCTACACCTTC.